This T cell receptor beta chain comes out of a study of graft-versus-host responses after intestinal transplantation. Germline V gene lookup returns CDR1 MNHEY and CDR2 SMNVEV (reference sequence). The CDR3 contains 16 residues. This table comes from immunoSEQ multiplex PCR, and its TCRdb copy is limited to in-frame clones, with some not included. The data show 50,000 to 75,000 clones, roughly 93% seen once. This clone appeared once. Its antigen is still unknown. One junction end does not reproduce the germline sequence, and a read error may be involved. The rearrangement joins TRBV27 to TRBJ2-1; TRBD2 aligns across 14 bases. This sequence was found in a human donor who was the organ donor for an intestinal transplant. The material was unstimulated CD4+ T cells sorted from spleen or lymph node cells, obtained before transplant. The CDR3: CASSLRLAGGLNGQFF. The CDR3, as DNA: TGTGCCAGCAGTTTACGACTAGCGGGGGGGCTGAATGGGCAGTTCTTC.